This T cell receptor beta chain appears in the sequencing data of a study of blood T cell repertoires in COVID-19. Under the authors' procedure: Estimates of nucleated cell counts were drawn from the amplification of reference gene primers. Sequencing was performed with immunoSEQ multiplex PCR; in TCRdb, only in-frame clones are kept and a portion is missing. The V and J calls and clone size were taken over from that table, and D and trimming were inferred from the DNA. The repertoire holds roughly 80,000 clones, 88% seen once, with about 7% in the top ten. CDR3 length: 13 amino acids. Germline-derived CDR1 and CDR2 are KGHSH and LQKENI. V lost 6 bases, J lost 9 bases, and 7 bases stayed unmatched.

The chain employs TRBV18 and TRBJ2-1, with 8 bases aligning to TRBD2. The sample was peripheral blood. The TCR sequence derives from a woman older than 75 with acute or convalescent COVID-19. CDR3 region: CASSGTRSAEQFF. CDR3 DNA sequence: TGTGCCAGCTCTGGGACTAGATCGGCTGAGCAGTTCTTC. Complete variable domain (other parts from reference TRBV18 and TRBJ2-1): NAGVMQNPRHLVRRRGQEARLRCSPMKGHSHVYWYRQLPEEGLKFMVYLQKENIIDESGMPKERFSAEFPKEGPSILRIQQVVRGDSAAYFCASSGTRSAEQFFGPGTRLTVL.